Reported below is one T cell receptor (beta chain). Antigen: not known. The data belong to a study of a mutant IDH1 vaccine in newly diagnosed glioma. Study summary: Either 4-6 weeks after radiotherapy alone or alongside temozolomide, vaccination was begun. Earlier therapy was either radiotherapy, temozolomide, or both, and most got both. Treatment recipients were about 62% male and about 40% female, and their mean age was roughly 40 years.

Documented time point: week 23, last vaccination. What each vaccine dose contained was 300 ug of mutant IDH1 20-mer peptide, accompanied by topical imiquimod. The CDR3 runs 12 residues. Per germline, CDR1 MGHRA and CDR2 YSYEKL. Trimming shortened V by 9 bases and J by 4 bases, and 13 bases separated the two germline ends. Points from the study as a whole: Evidence of vaccine-induced immune responses was documented in approximately 93% of patients.

The assay was immunoSEQ multiplex PCR, and TCRdb's table has in-frame clones only and misses some. The sample records approximately 50,000 clones, over 80% being singletons. Sequencing was performed on PBMCs, taken from a glioma patient whose treatment included an IDH1 peptide vaccine. This TCR derives from a man between 35 and 55 years old with glioma. The chain links TRBV4-1 to TRBJ2-7; the D gene is possibly TRBD2 (6 bases). DNA for the CDR3: TGCGCCAGGGACGGGAGTGGGTACGAGCAGTACTTC. This codes for CARDGSGYEQYF.